Given below is one TCR beta chain in context. The antigen is not known. This table comes from immunoSEQ multiplex PCR, and its TCRdb copy is limited to in-frame clones, with some not included. The data hold roughly 64,000 clones, with 95% to 98% observed a single time. The CDR3 totals 18 residues. Trimming cost V 0 bases and J 6 bases; bases outside gene matches: 8. Germline V CDR1 and CDR2: ENHRY, SYGVKD. This sample is part of a study of Tregs in tolerant kidney transplant recipients. Unstimulated regulatory T cells (CD4+CD25+CD127-), CD4+CD25- non-regulatory cells, CD4 and CD8 cells were FACS-sorted from thawed PBMCs. The study's findings and limits: Biological reproducibility was not directly addressed, but technical replication error appeared minimal. Expanding Tregs on activated donor B cells appeared to best identify donor-specific TCRbeta clones.

Sequenced here: Tregs from blood, sampled before the transplant. The chain couples TRBV10-3 to TRBJ2-1; 13 nucleotides line up with TRBD2. The origin of this receptor is a human donor who received a combined kidney and bone marrow transplant. The CDR3 DNA reads TGTGCCATCAGTGAGTCTAGAGCCGGGACTAGCGGGGTCAATGAGCAGTTCTTC. It yields the protein CAISESRAGTSGVNEQFF.